This T cell receptor beta chain was identified during a study of blood T cell repertoires in COVID-19. Background on the study: Researchers got acute and convalescent COVID-19 samples from the United States, Italy and Spain. Sample material is recorded as cDNA or gDNA derived from T cells, B-cell-depleted T cells, or PBMCs.

Per the study methods: Quantification of nucleated cells was approximated via reference gene primer amplification. The repertoire was sequenced with immunoSEQ multiplex PCR; TCRdb's copy has only in-frame clones and lacks some. The D gene and trimming were derived from the DNA, and the V and J assignments and clone size from that table. This sample has hundreds of thousands of clones, with around 82% found just once. Per germline, CDR1 GTSNPN and CDR2 SVGIG (reference sequence). The CDR3 has 13 residues. After removal of 3 bases from V and 7 bases from J, the junction contained 6 bases not matched to a gene.

This rearrangement joins TRBV30 to TRBJ1-2, with 9 bases identical to TRBD1. Sequencing input: peripheral blood. This receptor was obtained from a woman in her forties or fifties who had recovered from COVID-19. The CDR3: CAWSVDRGGGYTF. The CDR3 region has the DNA TGTGCCTGGAGCGTGGACAGGGGAGGTGGCTACACCTTC.